These 21 T cell receptor beta chains originate from one sample sequenced in a study of a mutant IDH1 vaccine in newly diagnosed glioma. Clones were read by immunoSEQ multiplex PCR, and TCRdb kept only the in-frame ones, dropping some. The sample yields around 64,000 clones, 65% to 85% seen once. Time point of the sample: baseline, week 1 (first vaccination visit). Described treatment: pre-vaccination baseline after standard-of-care therapy. Sequences were derived from peripheral blood mononuclear cells (PBMCs), sampled from a glioma patient treated with radiotherapy, temozolomide or both. These receptors all stem from a woman younger than 30 with glioma. Some clones in this sample may be carry-over from other donors' samples.

This clone was detected once. The chain has TRBV4-1 and TRBJ1-3; D remains unclear. CDR3 length equals 15 residues. The germline CDR1 and CDR2 sequences are MGHRA and YSYEKL. V lost 1 base to trimming and J lost 0 bases, with 7 bases between them. In DNA, the CDR3 is TGCGCCAGCAGCCAAGCAGATAGCTCTGGAAACACCATATATTTT. This codes for CASSQADSSGNTIYF.

The chain couples TRBV6-5 to TRBJ2-7; 8 bases are shared with TRBD1. This CDR3 has 15 amino acids. Per the germline V gene, CDR1 is MNHEY and CDR2 is SVGAGI. V lost 4 bases to trimming and J lost 7 bases; unmatched junction nucleotides: 12. CDR3 in amino acids: CASSSTGTGLSEQYF. The CDR3 DNA reads TGTGCCAGCAGTTCCACCGGGACAGGATTGAGTGAGCAGTACTTC.

The chain uses TRBV5-1 and TRBJ1-6; TRBD1 aligns across 8 bases. J gave up 8 bases and V 6 bases, and 4 bases lay outside the gene matches. This CDR3 spans 13 amino acids. Germline-derived CDR1 and CDR2 are SGHRS and YFSETQ. CDR3 sequence reads: CASTDRADSPLHF. In nucleotides, the CDR3 is TGCGCCAGCACGGACAGGGCTGATTCACCCCTCCACTTT. The full variable domain, completed using reference TRBV5-1 and TRBJ1-6, is KAGVTQTPRYLIKTRGQQVTLSCSPISGHRSVSWYQQTPGQGLQFLFEYFSETQRNKGNFPGRFSGRQFSNSRSEMNVSTLELGDSALYLCASTDRADSPLHFGNGTRLTVT.

V gene TRBV5-1 combines with J gene TRBJ2-7, with D possibly being TRBD2 (5 bases). Germline V gene sequence: CDR1 SGHRS, CDR2 YFSETQ. The V gene lost 0 bases and the J gene lost 3 bases, with 13 bases spanning the gap. This CDR3 has 15 residues. This CDR3 is CASSLALGGVYEQYF. The CDR3 DNA follows: TGCGCCAGCAGCTTGGCCCTAGGAGGTGTCTACGAGCAGTACTTC.

The CDR3 bases are TGTGCCAGCAGCGAACAGGGGGCGGGGGCAGATACGCAGTATTTT. Protein: CASSEQGAGADTQYF. The rearrangement joins TRBV9 to TRBJ2-3; 9 positions agree with TRBD1. The germline V gene has CDR1 SGDLS and CDR2 YYNGEE. The CDR3 sequence is 15 residues long. After removal of 3 bases from V and 4 bases from J, the junction contained 6 bases not matched to a gene.

V and J are TRBV7-2 and TRBJ1-5; D is ambiguous. Germline V lookup: CDR1 SGHTA, CDR2 FQGNSA. The CDR3 contains 14 residues. The germline V and J ends were trimmed by 4 bases and 4 bases, with 11 bases remaining between them. As DNA, the CDR3 is TGTGCCAGCAGCTATACAGATGCGAATCAGCCCCAGCATTTT. Translated: CASSYTDANQPQHF.

The count of this clone is one. The V call is TRBV6-5, the J call TRBJ2-7; D is unresolved. This CDR3 spans 15 amino acids. V was cut by 7 bases and J by 5 bases, with 21 bases left in between. Per germline, CDR1 MNHEY and CDR2 SVGAGI. CDR3 nucleotides: TGTGCCAGCACCCTTACCGGAAACGTTGTGAACGAGCAGTACTTC. It codes for CASTLTGNVVNEQYF.

This sequence joins TRBV10-3 and TRBJ2-1, with no clear D. The CDR3 consists of 11 residues. Germline assignment: CDR1 ENHRY and CDR2 SYGVKD. The ends were cut back, 4 bases at V and 10 bases at J, with 8 bases in the middle. The CDR3 sequence is CAISVTREQFF. DNA of the CDR3: TGTGCCATCAGTGTTACACGCGAGCAGTTCTTC.

The CDR3: CSVEGNNEQFF. The CDR3 DNA reads as TGCAGCGTTGAGGGAAACAATGAGCAGTTCTTC. This chain uses TRBV29-1 with TRBJ2-1; D is ambiguous. The germline gives CDR1 SQVTM, CDR2 ANQGSEA. V lost 3 bases and J 5 bases, leaving 5 bases between the germline ends. The CDR3 sequence is 11 residues long.

This clone was seen only once. The gene calls are TRBV4-3 and TRBJ2-7; no clear D gene. V lost 1 base and J 3 bases, leaving 7 bases between the germline ends. The CDR3 is made up of 13 amino acids. The germline gives CDR1 LGHNA, CDR2 YSLEER. The CDR3 DNA sequence: TGCGCCAGCAGCCAAGCAATTGACTACGAGCAGTACTTC. The encoded protein is CASSQAIDYEQYF.

This clone was recorded once. The genes are TRBV7-8 and TRBJ1-2, with TRBD1 matching 8 bases. From germline, CDR1 is SGHVS and CDR2 FQNEAQ. CDR3 length: 17 amino acids. V shed 5 bases, J shed 4 bases, and the junction held 15 bases outside the gene matches. CDR3 residues: CASSPRTGLTQIYGYTF. The DNA of the CDR3 is TGTGCCAGCAGCCCCCGGACAGGGCTCACGCAAATCTATGGCTACACCTTC.

The rearrangement joins TRBV5-4 to TRBJ1-1; 9 positions agree with TRBD1. Germline values: CDR1 SGHNT, CDR2 YYREEE (reference sequence). CDR3 size: 15 residues. After removal of 0 bases from V and 7 bases from J, the junction contained 7 bases not matched to a gene. CDR3 loop: CASSLGWDREIEAFF. As DNA, the CDR3 is TGTGCCAGCAGCTTGGGGTGGGACAGGGAAATTGAAGCTTTCTTT.

V and J are TRBV2 and TRBJ2-7, with TRBD2 matching over 9 bases. The CDR3 has 15 amino acids. Germline V gives CDR1 SNHLY, CDR2 FYNNEI. The J segment lost 3 bases and the V segment lost 2 bases, leaving 5 bases of the junction unmatched. The CDR3, as DNA: TGTGCCAGCAGTGAACAGGGGACTAGCTTCTACGAGCAGTACTTC. Translated: CASSEQGTSFYEQYF.

V and J are TRBV29-1 and TRBJ1-1; D might be TRBD1 (6 bases). The V end was cut by 6 bases, the J end by 3 bases, with 11 bases between. Germline V gives CDR1 SQVTM, CDR2 ANQGSEA. This CDR3 spans 12 amino acids. CDR3 sequence (DNA): TGCAGCGTCCGGGCAGGGGACACTGAAGCTTTCTTT. Translating gives CSVRAGDTEAFF.

The chain has TRBV4-2 and TRBJ1-1, with D hard to call. Trimming pared 0 bases from V and 6 bases from J, leaving 8 bases between. CDR1 and CDR2 (germline): LGHNA, YNFKEQ. This CDR3 comprises 13 residues. CDR3 protein: CASSQDGGAEAFF. In nucleotides, the CDR3 is TGTGCCAGCAGCCAAGATGGAGGAGCTGAAGCTTTCTTT.

About this clone: A junction end diverges from the germline sequence, so it may reflect a read error. The V gene is TRBV7-7, the J gene TRBJ2-7; no clear D. The CDR3 loop spans 13 amino acids. CDR1 is SSHAT, CDR2 FNYEAQ, per germline (reference sequence). The CDR3: CASSLRPSYEQYF. The CDR3 DNA sequence: TGTGCTAGCAGCTTACGACCCTCCTACGAGCAGTACTTC.

V is TRBV7-9 and J is TRBJ2-7; TRBD2 is a possible D gene (6 bases). The germline V gene has CDR1 SEHNR and CDR2 FQNEAQ (reference sequence). Trimming took 6 bases from V and 6 from J, leaving 24 bases between them. The CDR3 contains 16 residues. The CDR3 loop reads CASSSIPTGVPSEQYF. The CDR3 DNA sequence: TGTGCCAGCAGTTCCATCCCCACGGGGGTCCCTAGCGAGCAGTACTTC.

The chain joins TRBV29-1 to TRBJ1-1; D gene unclear. V was clipped by 5 bases and J by 4 bases, with 8 bases between them. This CDR3 contains 11 residues. Germline V gene sequence: CDR1 SQVTM, CDR2 ANQGSEA. CDR3 nucleotides: TGCAGCGTTAAGACACCCACTGAAGCTTTCTTT. Amino acids: CSVKTPTEAFF.

The chain is built from TRBV2 and TRBJ1-3, with a tentative D call TRBD1 (5 bases). CDR1 is SNHLY, CDR2 FYNNEI, per germline. Trimming pared 6 bases from V and 3 bases from J, leaving 12 bases between. This CDR3 has 14 amino acids. The CDR3 sequence is CASRGAADGNTIYF. The CDR3 DNA is TGTGCCAGCAGAGGGGCGGCAGATGGAAACACCATATATTTT.

The chain recombines TRBV9 with TRBJ1-2, with D hard to call. The CDR3 covers 15 residues. Trimming cost V 0 bases and J 6 bases, with 15 bases left between them. Germline V gene sequence: CDR1 SGDLS, CDR2 YYNGEE. DNA of the CDR3: TGTGCCAGCAGCGTAGGGGTAACGGAGAGGGATGGCTACACCTTC. The encoded protein is CASSVGVTERDGYTF. Looking up the rest from reference TRBV9 and TRBJ1-2 gives the full variable domain: DSGVTQTPKHLITATGQRVTLRCSPRSGDLSVYWYQQSLDQGLQFLIQYYNGEERAKGNILERFSAQQFPDLHSELNLSSLELGDSALYFCASSVGVTERDGYTFGSGTRLTVV.

The chain uses TRBV27 and TRBJ1-3; no reliable D call. Between the trimmed V and J ends, which lost 5 bases and 4 bases, there was a span of 21 bases. The CDR3 has 17 residues. CDR1 and CDR2 from the germline V gene are MNHEY and SMNVEV (reference sequence). The CDR3 sequence: CASSPPRERRLGNTIYF. The DNA of the CDR3 is TGTGCCAGCAGTCCGCCCCGAGAGAGGCGTTTAGGAAACACCATATATTTT.